This is a list of T cell receptor beta chains from one sample in a study of post-analysis software for immune sequencing data. MiXCR, applied by TCRdb to the PCR reads, yields one record per CDR3 protein. Here the sample spans more than 500,000 distinct CDR3 sequences, around 36% being singletons. Specimen: blood. Receptor source: a girl between 2 and 17 years old with multiple sclerosis. CDR3s leave out the opening cysteine and the closing phenylalanine or tryptophan. Fields, in order: J gene, V gene, CDR3 protein.

j_call: TRBJ2-5; v_call: TRBV10-3; cdr3_aa: AISDVTGGETQY
j_call: TRBJ1-1; v_call: TRBV11-3; cdr3_aa: ASSPGQGVSTEAF
j_call: TRBJ2-6; v_call: TRBV10-3; cdr3_aa: AIGTENSGANVRT
j_call: TRBJ2-3; v_call: TRBV29-1; cdr3_aa: SVRRQLGLDTQY
j_call: TRBJ2-5; v_call: TRBV5-1; cdr3_aa: ASSLGDQIQETQY
j_call: TRBJ2-3; v_call: TRBV20-1; cdr3_aa: SASPGYADTQY
j_call: TRBJ2-5; v_call: TRBV12-3/TRBV12-4; cdr3_aa: ASSLRDRDAKETQY
j_call: TRBJ2-4; v_call: TRBV10-3; cdr3_aa: AISDTREGTKNIQY
j_call: TRBJ2-4; v_call: TRBV6-2/TRBV6-3; cdr3_aa: ASSYETGGLNIQY
j_call: TRBJ2-3; v_call: TRBV7-2; cdr3_aa: AGSGGESTDTQY
j_call: TRBJ1-1; v_call: TRBV6-5; cdr3_aa: ASSYSGQGATLPSTEAF
j_call: TRBJ1-2; v_call: TRBV18; cdr3_aa: ASSPGTGSNYGYT
j_call: TRBJ1-1; v_call: TRBV2; cdr3_aa: ALGQFGVEAF
j_call: TRBJ2-7; v_call: TRBV12-5; cdr3_aa: ASGPGGGYEQY
j_call: TRBJ1-2; v_call: TRBV20-1; cdr3_aa: SASLQTGGSGYT
j_call: TRBJ1-5; v_call: TRBV20-1; cdr3_aa: SVISRGQGTSNQPQH
j_call: TRBJ2-5; v_call: TRBV5-1; cdr3_aa: ASSLRWAAQETQY